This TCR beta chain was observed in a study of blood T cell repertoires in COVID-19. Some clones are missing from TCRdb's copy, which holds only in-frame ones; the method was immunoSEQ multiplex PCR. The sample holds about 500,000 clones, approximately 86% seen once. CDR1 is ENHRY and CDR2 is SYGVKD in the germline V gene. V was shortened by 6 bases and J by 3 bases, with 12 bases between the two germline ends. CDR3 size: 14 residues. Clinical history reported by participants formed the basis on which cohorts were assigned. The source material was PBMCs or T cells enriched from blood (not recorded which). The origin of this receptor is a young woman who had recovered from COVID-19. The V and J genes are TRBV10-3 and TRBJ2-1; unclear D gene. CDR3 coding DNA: TGTGCCATCAGCCCCACTGTACTCTACAATGAGCAGTTCTTC. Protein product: CAISPTVLYNEQFF.